The T cell receptor beta chain under discussion was sequenced for a study of response to subunit inactivated influenza vaccine. Points from the study as a whole: Only a handful of new T cells, the authors suggested, are recruited with each seasonal influenza vaccination.

This clonotype came up a few times. Its antigen is not identified. J gave up 6 bases and V 3 bases, and 5 bases lay outside the gene matches. Germline CDR1 SGHRS, CDR2 YFSETQ. The CDR3 spans 16 residues. TCRdb redid the calling of the RT-PCR reads with MiXCR, one entry per CDR3 protein. The data show more than 450,000 distinct CDR3 sequences, about 11% seen once. The same specimen was also included in a second study, on T cells expressing NK-cell markers. In that study: Beta-chain TCR cDNA was generated via 5'RACE template switching with UMIs. Dominant NKG2C+ clonotypes were found to form about 1.0-7.5% of CD8+ T cells in six donors. These same clonotypes (in a few donors) also led the CD3+CD56-NKG2C+ fraction.

The rearrangement uses TRBV5-1 and TRBJ2-2, with 13 bases identical to TRBD2. The receptor's source is a middle-aged man who received an inactivated influenza vaccine. The sequencing used PBMCs from blood, collected on the day of vaccination. Written as DNA, the CDR3 is TGCGCCAGCAGCTATACCGGGACTAGCGGGGCCGGGGAGCTGTTTTTT. It is translated as CASSYTGTSGAGELFF.